A selection of T cell receptor beta chains follows, all from one sample in a study of blood T cells in healthy people across ages. TCRdb independently ran MiXCR on the 5' RACE reads; one entry per CDR3 protein. The table records hundreds of thousands of distinct CDR3 sequences, about 27% of them present only once. This sample was shared with a second study, whose subject was T cells of mothers and their children.

The sample was blood. The receptor set was obtained from a boy younger than 10 in good health. Each CDR3 is given with its conserved first and last residue. The order of the fields is D gene, V gene, J gene, clone size, CDR3 DNA, CDR3 protein. The D gene is left open where the match is weak. A row's size may be missing; if present it is once, few, many or a size class.

-,TRBV7-2,TRBJ1-2,once,TGTGCCAGCAGCCTAGCCGCAGGGACCCCTAACTATGGCTACACCTTC,CASSLAAGTPNYGYTF
TRBD1,TRBV5-1,TRBJ2-1,-,TGCGCCAGCAGCTTCCTAGGTGGGGGGAATTACCGGGACAGGGGTCATGAGCAGTTCTTC,CASSFLGGGNYRDRGHEQFF
-,TRBV7-9,TRBJ2-2,-,TGTGCCAGCAGCTCAATGGGCGGGATAGTAACCGGGGAGCTGTTTTTT,CASSSMGGIVTGELFF
-,TRBV25-1,TRBJ1-2,-,TGTGCCAGCAGCGGACAGTACGGTGACTACACCTTC,CASSGQYGDYTF
TRBD2,TRBV2,TRBJ2-1,few,TGTGCCAGCAGTGAAATAGCGGGCAGAACCCCTTACAATGAGCAGTTCTTC,CASSEIAGRTPYNEQFF
TRBD1,TRBV7-8,TRBJ1-1,once,TGTGCCAGCAGCTTAGCGCTGGGCAGGGGGGAAGCTTTCTTT,CASSLALGRGEAFF
TRBD1,TRBV6-1,TRBJ2-5,few,TGTGCCAGCAGTGAAAGGGACAGGGTTGTGTCAGAGACCCAGTACTTC,CASSERDRVVSETQYF
TRBD1,TRBV25-1,TRBJ2-7,-,TGTGCCAGCCGGGACAGCCGCTCCTACGAGCAGTACTTC,CASRDSRSYEQYF
TRBD2,TRBV5-1,TRBJ2-1,few,TGCGCCAGCAGCCCGGAGGGGACAGCTTTCGGACTAGCGGGACCTAGCTCCTACAATGAGCAGTTCTTC,CASSPEGTAFGLAGPSSYNEQFF
-,TRBV10-3,TRBJ1-2,-,TGTGTCATCAGTGTTAAAGGGGCAGTTAACTATGGCTACACCTTC,CVISVKGAVNYGYTF
TRBD2,TRBV9,TRBJ2-5,few,TGTGCCAGCAGCGTAGACCAAGGACTAGCAGAGACCCAGTACTTC,CASSVDQGLAETQYF
-,TRBV5-6,TRBJ2-5,few,TGTGCCAGCAGCTTGAAACTAGCAGAGACCCAGTACTTC,CASSLKLAETQYF
-,TRBV5-1,TRBJ1-2,-,TGCGCCAGCAGCTTGGGGGTTACGGGATATGGCTACACCTTC,CASSLGVTGYGYTF
-,TRBV11-2,TRBJ2-7,few,TGTGCCAGCAGCTCCCTCGCGGGCAGTTTTTACGAGCAGTACTTC,CASSSLAGSFYEQYF
TRBD1,TRBV10-3,TRBJ2-5,-,TGTGCCATCAGGCGGGACAGGGGGCGCGGGAAGACCCAGTACTTC,CAIRRDRGRGKTQYF
-,TRBV6-5,TRBJ2-5,few,TGTGCCAGCAGCCGTTGGGGGAAAGTGACCCAGTACTTC,CASSRWGKVTQYF
-,TRBV5-1,TRBJ2-7,few,TGCGCCAGCAGCTTGTTCGCTGGCAGGGACTACGAGCAGTACTTC,CASSLFAGRDYEQYF